A single T cell receptor beta chain is shown here with its context. The antigen this receptor binds is unknown. Base qualities are not provided; no much larger clone lies one nucleotide away. Using the deep immunoSEQ assay, multiplex PCR amplified TCR CDR3 regions from genomic DNA. Extracted genomic DNA from each cell subset was distributed evenly across all wells of several immunoSEQ 96-well plates, and each plate was treated as a replicate. For sorted subsets, around 0.2 ug genomic DNA, equal to approximately 30,000 T cell genomes, was loaded into each replicate PCR. Purified libraries were quantified with a Qubit 3.0 fluorometer, sized on a Bioanalyzer 2100, and re-quantified with the KAPA Library Quantification kit. Each immunoSEQ 96-well plate was sequenced on its own single-read 150-cycle Illumina NextSeq 550 flow cell. As for the original processing: Because the immunoSEQ output held only junctional sequences and lacked quality scores, the filtering could not match the filtering applied to full-length reads. Sequences were annotated with PyIR, a Python wrapper for IgBLAST v1.9, using IMGT germline references to assign V/J genes and CDR3. Reads were filtered out if the reads had weak V/J assignments (E-value above 1e-6), no CDR3, stop codons, out-of-frame junctions, or ambiguous translated residues. V3J clonotypes were defined as sequences sharing the same inferred V gene, J gene, and CDR3 amino acid sequence. Percentage overlap between repertoires was computed as shared unique clonotypes divided by the size of the smaller repertoire. Repertoire richness was assessed with RTK rarefaction, the Chao1 estimator, and Recon v2.1 estimates of unobserved clonotypes. Generation probabilities were computed with OLGA for all TCRbeta clonotypes obtained by the gDNA method from a handful of donors. The source is immuneACCESS, and TCRdb retained only in-frame sequences with V and J called. Part of the clones is not carried over; for the studies checked, unresolved V genes explain less than half of this, and the remainder is unexplained. From that table come the V and J calls and clone size; the DNA was used to work out D and trimming. The sample table lists about 2.1 million clones, around 95% of them with a count of one. 1.5% to 2% of the sample goes to the ten largest clones.

CDR1 and CDR2 are read off the germline V gene as SQVTM and ANQGSEA. The CDR3 runs 14 amino acids, cysteine and phenylalanine included. Only the CDR3 DNA stays, 42 bases, in frame from base 1. Deletion took 4 bases off V and 0 bases off J, with a span of 12 bases between the germline ends. The sample comes from a study of shared clonotypes between healthy human individuals (dated by TCRdb to about 2020). Notes on the research overall: A few men and two women, aged 18 to 49 years, made up the cohort. To increase sequencing depth and limit assay-specific biases, different laboratories used diverse techniques to prepare libraries and sequence TCR repertoires. Leukapheresis yielded between about 0.94 and 9.5 billion PBMCs per donor. For each donor, CD4 naive and CD4 memory were each run on three plates, CD8 naive on two plates, and CD8 memory on one plate. To estimate repertoire size and how much clonotype sharing occurs between individuals, the study deeply sequenced the blood TCR repertoires of about five healthy adults. Broad study findings and their caveats: Compared with non-shared clonotypes, the clonotypes found in all four sorted-subset donors had higher generation probabilities. Pairwise subsampling led to the expectation that sequencing depth would affect the degree of clonotype sharing among donors. Because the study included a small number of donors, the genetic and exposure-history diversity represented was limited. Roughly 5.2% of naive CD4, 3.5% of naive CD8, around 2.3% of memory CD4, and about 0.4% of memory CD8 clonotypes were shared across several donors. Sampling was restricted to blood, and TCR repertoires in tissue are likely to differ from TCR repertoires in blood. Incomplete sequencing was indicated by rarefaction of sorted-subset datasets, despite the large sequencing depth. Larger estimated clonotype richness was generally found for naive subsets than for memory subsets.

CD8 naive samples consisted of CD45RO-negative cells that were positively selected for CCR7, yielding a CD45RA+CCR7+ population without TemRA cells. Healthy HIV-negative adults with no recently reported acute infections or vaccinations were included as donors. Only Caucasian adults living in Nashville, Tennessee, USA were represented among the donors. After blood collection by leukapheresis, PBMCs were isolated using Ficoll-Histopaque density gradient centrifugation and then cryopreserved in the vapor phase of liquid nitrogen. Analytical flow cytometry was used to check the purity and quantity of every magnetically sorted T cell population. From each sorted fraction, genomic DNA was isolated and quantified by UV absorbance on a Nanodrop 2000c.

The sample comprised naive CD8+ T cells from PBMCs. The label giving this sample's cell subset or site can be read as: CD45RA+CCR7+. The receptor chain draws on TRBV29-1 and TRBJ1-2; the D gene is perhaps TRBD1, from 5 matching bases. The origin of this receptor is a man aged 18 to 29 in good health. Some clones in this sample may be carry-over from other donors' samples. The DNA sequence is given as TGCAGCGTTGTTGGCGGACACCCTAACTATGGCTACACCTTC. Translated, it gives CSVVGGHPNYGYTF.